The present T cell receptor (beta chain) was sequenced within a study of human T cells and chemical hapten exposure. Overall study results and limits: Because all patients had alopecia, their immune responses might differ from healthy ones.

This CDR3 has 17 residues. CDR1 is MNHEY and CDR2 is SMNVEV in the germline V gene (reference sequence). Trimming took off 3 bases at V and 1 base at J, with 18 bases between the two ends. With respect to this clonotype: Its antigen is still unknown.

TCRdb processed the RACE reads anew with MiXCR; each CDR3 protein has one entry. Among more than 150,000 distinct CDR3 sequences listed, almost 30% were seen once. The time point is: pre-sensitization, week 0. The treatment denotes: therapeutic diphenylcyclopropenone sensitization with weekly scalp DPC. Sample: whole blood, taken in connection with sensitization to the hapten diphenylcyclopropenone (DPC). This sequence was found in a woman younger than 45 with alopecia areata. Some clones in this sample may be carry-over from other donors' samples. V is TRBV27 and J is TRBJ1-1; weak D call: TRBD1 (5 bases). The CDR3 sequence: CASSFNPRQGRNTEAFF. DNA of the CDR3: TGTGCCAGCAGTTTTAACCCCCGGCAGGGAAGGAACACTGAAGCTTTCTTT.